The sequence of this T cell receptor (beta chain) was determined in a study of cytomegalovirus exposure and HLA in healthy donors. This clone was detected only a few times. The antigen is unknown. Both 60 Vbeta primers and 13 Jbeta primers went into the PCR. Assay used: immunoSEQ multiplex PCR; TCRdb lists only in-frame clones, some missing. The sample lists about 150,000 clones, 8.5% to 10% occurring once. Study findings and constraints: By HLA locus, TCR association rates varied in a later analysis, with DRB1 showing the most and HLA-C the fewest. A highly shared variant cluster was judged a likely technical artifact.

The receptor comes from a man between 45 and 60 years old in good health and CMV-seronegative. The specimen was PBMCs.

Written as DNA, the CDR3 is TGTGCCAGCTCTCTGACTAGCGGGATTCACGAGCAGTACTTC. Its translation is CASSLTSGIHEQYF. The rearrangement uses TRBV21-1 and TRBJ2-7; whether TRBD2, the table's D call, matches the DNA was not checked. TRBV21-1 counts as a pseudogene. The CDR3 extends over 14 amino acids.